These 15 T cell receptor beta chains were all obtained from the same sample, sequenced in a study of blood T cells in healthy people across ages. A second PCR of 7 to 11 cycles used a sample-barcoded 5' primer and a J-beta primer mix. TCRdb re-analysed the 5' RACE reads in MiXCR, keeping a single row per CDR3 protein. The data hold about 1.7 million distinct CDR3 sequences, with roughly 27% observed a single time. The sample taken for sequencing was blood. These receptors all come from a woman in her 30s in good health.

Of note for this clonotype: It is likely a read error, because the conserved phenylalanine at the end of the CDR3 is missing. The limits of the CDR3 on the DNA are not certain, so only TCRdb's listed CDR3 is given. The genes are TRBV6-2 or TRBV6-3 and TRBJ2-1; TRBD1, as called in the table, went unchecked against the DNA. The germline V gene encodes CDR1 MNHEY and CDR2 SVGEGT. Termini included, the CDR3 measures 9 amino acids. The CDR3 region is CASTPGRFV.

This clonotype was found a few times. The CDR3 here is CASKRRGSYNEQFF. The CDR3 nucleotides read TGTGCCAGCAAACGTCGAGGGTCCTACAATGAGCAGTTCTTC. The genes are TRBV6-6 and TRBJ2-1; weak D call: TRBD2 (5 bases). The CDR3 is 14 amino acids. V lost 7 bases to trimming and J lost 1 base, with 11 bases between them. Germline CDR1 is MNHNY and CDR2 is SVGAGI (reference sequence).

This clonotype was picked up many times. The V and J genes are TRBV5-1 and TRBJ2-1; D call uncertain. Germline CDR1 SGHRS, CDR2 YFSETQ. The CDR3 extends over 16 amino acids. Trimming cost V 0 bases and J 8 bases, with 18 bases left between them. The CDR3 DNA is TGCGCCAGCAGCTTGGCCAAGTGGCTCTACGGCGATGAGCAGTTCTTC. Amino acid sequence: CASSLAKWLYGDEQFF.

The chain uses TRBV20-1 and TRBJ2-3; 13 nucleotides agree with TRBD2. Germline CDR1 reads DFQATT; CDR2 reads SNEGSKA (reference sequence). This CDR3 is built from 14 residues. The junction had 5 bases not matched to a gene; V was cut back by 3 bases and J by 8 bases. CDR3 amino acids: CSARRTSGGGTQYF. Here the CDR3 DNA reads TGCAGTGCTAGGAGGACTAGCGGGGGAGGTACGCAGTATTTT.

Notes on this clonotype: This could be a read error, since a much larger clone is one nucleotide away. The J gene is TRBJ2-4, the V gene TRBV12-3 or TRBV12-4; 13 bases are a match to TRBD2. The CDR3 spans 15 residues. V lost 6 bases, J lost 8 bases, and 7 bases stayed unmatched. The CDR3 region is CASSRTSGGGDIQYF. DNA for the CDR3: TGTGCCAGCAGCCGGACTAGCGGGGGAGGAGACATTCAGTACTTC.

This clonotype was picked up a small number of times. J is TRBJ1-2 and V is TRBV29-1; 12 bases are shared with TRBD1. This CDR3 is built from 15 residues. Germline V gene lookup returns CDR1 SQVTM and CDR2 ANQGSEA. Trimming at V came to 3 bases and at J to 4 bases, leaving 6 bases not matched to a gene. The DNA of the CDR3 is TGCAGCGTTGAGGGGACAGGGGGCGCGGGCTATGGCTACACCTTC. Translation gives CSVEGTGGAGYGYTF.

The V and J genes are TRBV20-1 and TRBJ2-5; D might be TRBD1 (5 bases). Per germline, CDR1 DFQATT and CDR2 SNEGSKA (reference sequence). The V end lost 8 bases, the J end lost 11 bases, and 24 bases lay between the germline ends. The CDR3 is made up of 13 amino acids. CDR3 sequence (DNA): TGCAGTCTTCGGACCACGCAGGGCCATGAGCAGTACTTC. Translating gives CSLRTTQGHEQYF.

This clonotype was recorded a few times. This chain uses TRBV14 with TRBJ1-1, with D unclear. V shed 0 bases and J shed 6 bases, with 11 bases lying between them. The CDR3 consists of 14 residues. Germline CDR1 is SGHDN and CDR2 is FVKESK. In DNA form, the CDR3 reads TGTGCCAGCAGCCAAGATCTGGTTGGGGCTGAAGCTTTCTTT. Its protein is CASSQDLVGAEAFF.

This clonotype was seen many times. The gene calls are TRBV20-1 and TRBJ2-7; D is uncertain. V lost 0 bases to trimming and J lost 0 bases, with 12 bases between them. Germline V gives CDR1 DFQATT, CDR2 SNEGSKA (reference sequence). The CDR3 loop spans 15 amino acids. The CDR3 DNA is TGCAGTGCTAGAGATTTCGCTCCCAGCTCCTACGAGCAGTACTTC. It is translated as CSARDFAPSSYEQYF.

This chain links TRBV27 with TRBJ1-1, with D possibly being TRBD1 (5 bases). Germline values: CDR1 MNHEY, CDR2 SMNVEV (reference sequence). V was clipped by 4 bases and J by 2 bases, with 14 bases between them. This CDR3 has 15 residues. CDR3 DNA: TGTGCCAGCAGTTCGGGGGGTCAGATTAACACTGAAGCTTTCTTT. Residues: CASSSGGQINTEAFF.

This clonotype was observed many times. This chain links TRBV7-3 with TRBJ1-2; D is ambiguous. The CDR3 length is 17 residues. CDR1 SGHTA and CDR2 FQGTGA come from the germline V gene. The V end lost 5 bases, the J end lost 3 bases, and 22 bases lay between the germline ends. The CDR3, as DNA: TGTGCCAGCAGCCTAAAAGTGGGCAGTCCAGCCTACTATGGCTACACCTTC. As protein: CASSLKVGSPAYYGYTF.

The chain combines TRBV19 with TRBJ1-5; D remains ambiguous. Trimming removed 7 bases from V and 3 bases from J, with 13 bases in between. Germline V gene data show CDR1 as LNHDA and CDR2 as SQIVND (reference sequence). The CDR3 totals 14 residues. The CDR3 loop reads CASKMSQFNQPQHF. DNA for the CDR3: TGTGCCAGTAAGATGAGCCAGTTCAATCAGCCCCAGCATTTT.

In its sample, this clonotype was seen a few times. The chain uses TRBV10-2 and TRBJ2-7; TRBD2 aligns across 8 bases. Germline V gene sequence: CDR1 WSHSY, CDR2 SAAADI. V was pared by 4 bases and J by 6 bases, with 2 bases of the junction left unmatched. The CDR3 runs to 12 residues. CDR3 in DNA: TGCGCCAGCAGTGGACTAGCGTTCGAGCAGTACTTC. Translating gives CASSGLAFEQYF.

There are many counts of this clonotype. CDR3 coding DNA: TGTGCCACCAGCAGGTCCCAGAGCAAAGAGACCCAGTACTTC. As protein: CATSRSQSKETQYF. This sequence joins TRBV15 and TRBJ2-5; D not resolved. The germline V and J ends were trimmed by 3 bases and 3 bases, with 11 bases remaining between them. The length of the CDR3 is 14 residues. Germline CDR1 reads LNHNV; CDR2 reads YYDKDF (reference sequence).

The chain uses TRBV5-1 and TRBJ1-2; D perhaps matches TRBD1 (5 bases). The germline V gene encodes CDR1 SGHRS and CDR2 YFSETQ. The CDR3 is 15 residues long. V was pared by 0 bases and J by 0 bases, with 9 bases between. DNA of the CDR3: TGCGCCAGCAGCTTGGCAGGGCGGACTAACTATGGCTACACCTTC. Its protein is CASSLAGRTNYGYTF.